Shown below are 29 T cell receptor beta chains from a single sample sequenced in a study of OX40 agonist ivuxolimab in advanced cancers. Here immunoSEQ multiplex PCR was the method, and the copy in TCRdb shows in-frame clones only, minus some. The profile covers roughly 26,000 clones, with about nine tenths appearing a single time and less than 25% taken by the ten largest. The specimen comprised CD4+ or CD8+ T cells sorted from blood, sampled in a trial of the OX40 agonist ivuxolimab. The receptors derive from an adult with an advanced solid tumor such as melanoma, head and neck, liver or kidney cancer.

The gene calls are TRBV10-3 and TRBJ2-1, with 9 bases matching TRBD1. V lost 6 bases and J lost 4; bases outside the gene matches: 7. Germline CDR1 and CDR2: ENHRY and SYGVKD. CDR3 length: 15 amino acids. The CDR3 here is CAISPGQGAYNEQFF. DNA for the CDR3: TGTGCCATCAGCCCGGGACAGGGAGCGTACAATGAGCAGTTCTTC.

This rearrangement joins TRBV5-6 to TRBJ2-7; D possibly uses TRBD1 or TRBD2 (5 bases each). Trimming left V 1 base short and J 4 bases short, with 18 bases between. The CDR3 extends over 16 amino acids. Germline loops: CDR1 SGHDT, CDR2 YYEEEE. The CDR3 sequence is CASSLPQGGGRYEQYF. CDR3 DNA: TGTGCCAGCAGCTTGCCCCAAGGTGGGGGTCGTTACGAGCAGTACTTC.

The chain combines TRBV25-1 with TRBJ2-7; maybe TRBD2 (6 bases). Germline CDR1 reads MGHDK; CDR2 reads SYGVNS. The CDR3 extends over 14 amino acids. Deletions cut 1 base from V and 2 bases from J, with 9 bases between. CDR3 DNA: TGTGCCAGCAGTGAATTGGAGGGTCCCTACGAGCAGTACTTC. Amino acid sequence: CASSELEGPYEQYF.

This clone was observed a single time. This chain connects TRBV29-1 to TRBJ2-1; D is possibly TRBD1 or TRBD2 (5 bases each). V lost 0 bases, J lost 3 bases, and 12 bases lay in between. This CDR3 is built from 15 residues. Germline CDR1 reads SQVTM; CDR2 reads ANQGSEA. CDR3 sequence: CSVEDRDDRYNEQFF. CDR3 in DNA: TGCAGCGTTGAAGATCGGGACGACCGCTACAATGAGCAGTTCTTC.

The chain joins TRBV2 to TRBJ2-7, with 8 bases lining up with TRBD2. Trimming at V came to 4 bases and at J to 6 bases, leaving 14 bases not matched to a gene. This CDR3 comprises 16 residues. Germline V gives CDR1 SNHLY, CDR2 FYNNEI. For the CDR3, the DNA is TGTGCCAGCAGTGTAGGGGCGGAGCGGGGGTCTGTCGAGCAGTACTTC. Its translation is CASSVGAERGSVEQYF.

This chain connects TRBV19 to TRBJ2-4; D unclear. Germline lookup yields CDR1 LNHDA and CDR2 SQIVND (reference sequence). Trimming took 3 bases from V and 0 from J, leaving 9 bases between them. The CDR3 is 15 amino acids. CDR3 sequence: CASSMGSVAKNIQYF. As DNA, the CDR3 is TGTGCCAGTAGTATGGGCAGCGTAGCCAAAAACATTCAGTACTTC.

This chain links TRBV5-6 with TRBJ2-4; 10 bases map to TRBD2. Germline CDR1 is SGHDT and CDR2 is YYEEEE. V gave up 3 bases and J gave up 5 bases; unmatched junction bases: 5. The CDR3 has 15 residues. The CDR3 region is CASSSSGGEQNIQYF. CDR3 DNA sequence: TGTGCCAGCAGCTCCAGCGGGGGGGAACAAAACATTCAGTACTTC.

The chain carries TRBV5-1 and TRBJ2-7; TRBD2 is a possible D gene (6 bases). The CDR3 length is 14 residues. Trimming took 5 bases from V and 2 from J, leaving 14 bases between them. Germline CDR1 and CDR2: SGHRS and YFSETQ. The CDR3 coding sequence is TGCGCCAGCAGTCGGGGGTTGGAGACCTACGAGCAGTACTTC. It is translated as CASSRGLETYEQYF.

V and J are TRBV4-1 and TRBJ2-7; no definite D call. Germline CDR1 and CDR2: MGHRA and YSYEKL. The V gene lost 1 base and the J gene lost 3 bases, with 7 bases spanning the gap. The length of the CDR3 is 13 residues. This CDR3 reads CASSQATYYEQYF. CDR3 DNA: TGCGCCAGCAGCCAAGCAACCTACTACGAGCAGTACTTC.

This clone was found once. The chain combines TRBV5-8 with TRBJ2-5; TRBD1 matches 8 bases. Germline loops: CDR1 SGHTS, CDR2 YDEGEE. The V gene end was trimmed by 0 bases and the J gene end by 0 bases; junction bases not matched to a gene: 10. The CDR3 is made up of 18 amino acids. CDR3 in amino acids: CASSLAFRTGQDQETQYF. CDR3 sequence (DNA): TGTGCCAGCAGCTTGGCCTTTAGGACAGGGCAGGACCAAGAGACCCAGTACTTC. The variable domain in full, completed from reference TRBV5-8 and TRBJ2-5, reads EAGVTQSPTHLIKTRGQQATLRCSPISGHTSVYWYQQALGLGLQFLLWYDEGEERNRGNFPPRFSGRQFPNYSSELNVNALELEDSALYLCASSLAFRTGQDQETQYFGPGTRLLVL.

The table lists this clone with a count of one. The chain has TRBV19 and TRBJ2-1, with D perhaps TRBD2 (6 bases). This CDR3 contains 17 residues. Germline V gene lookup returns CDR1 LNHDA and CDR2 SQIVND (reference sequence). V was shortened by 3 bases and J by 3 bases, with 18 bases between the two germline ends. Here the CDR3 reads CASSITDRDLLYNEQFF. The CDR3 nucleotides are TGTGCCAGTAGTATCACAGACCGGGACTTGCTCTACAATGAGCAGTTCTTC.

The chain carries TRBV4-2 and TRBJ2-3; 7 bases map to TRBD2. Germline values: CDR1 LGHNA, CDR2 YNFKEQ. The trim removed 2 bases at V and 0 bases at J, leaving 5 bases unmatched. The CDR3 is 16 residues long. CDR3 DNA sequence: TGTGCCAGCAGCCAACGGCTAGCGGCTAGCACAGATACGCAGTATTTT. This codes for CASSQRLAASTDTQYF.

This chain connects TRBV7-9 to TRBJ1-1; D is uncertain. Trimming shortened V by 0 bases and J by 7 bases, and 6 bases separated the two germline ends. The CDR3 loop spans 12 amino acids. The germline V gene has CDR1 SEHNR and CDR2 FQNEAQ (reference sequence). CDR3 loop: CASSLAGYEAFF. CDR3 sequence (DNA): TGTGCCAGCAGCTTAGCGGGGTATGAAGCTTTCTTT.

V is TRBV5-4 and J is TRBJ2-2; D possibly corresponds to TRBD2 (6 bases). CDR3 length equals 16 residues. V was clipped by 0 bases and J by 2 bases, with 11 bases between them. The germline V gene has CDR1 SGHNT and CDR2 YYREEE (reference sequence). CDR3 DNA sequence: TGTGCCAGCAGCTTGGTGTCTAGCGCAAACACCGGGGAGCTGTTTTTT. Translating gives CASSLVSSANTGELFF.

This clone was recorded a few times. The gene calls are TRBV4-1 and TRBJ1-4; a weak D match, TRBD1 (5 bases). V gave up 8 bases and J gave up 8 bases, with 12 bases separating them. The CDR3 runs to 12 residues. The germline V gene has CDR1 MGHRA and CDR2 YSYEKL. This CDR3 is CASRGDQEKLFF. The CDR3 DNA sequence: TGCGCCAGCCGAGGGGATCAGGAAAAACTGTTTTTT.

V is TRBV19 and J is TRBJ1-1, with D hard to call. CDR1 is LNHDA, CDR2 SQIVND, per germline (reference sequence). The V end was cut by 7 bases, the J end by 0 bases, with 12 bases between. The CDR3 extends over 14 amino acids. CDR3 bases: TGTGCCAGTACCCAACAAGGAATGAACACTGAAGCTTTCTTT. Its translation: CASTQQGMNTEAFF. The full variable domain, rest sourced from reference TRBV19 and TRBJ1-1, is DGGITQSPKYLFRKEGQNVTLSCEQNLNHDAMYWYRQDPGQGLRLIYYSQIVNDFQKGDIAEGYSVSREKKESFPLTVTSAQKNPTAFYLCASTQQGMNTEAFFGQGTRLTVV.

The chain links TRBV18 to TRBJ1-1; D possibly corresponds to TRBD1 (6 bases). The germline CDR1 and CDR2 sequences are KGHSH and LQKENI. V lost 0 bases to trimming and J lost 0 bases, with 14 bases between them. CDR3 length: 17 residues. The CDR3 sequence is CASSPPGWTEMNTEAFF. The CDR3 nucleotides read TGTGCCAGCTCACCACCGGGATGGACAGAGATGAACACTGAAGCTTTCTTT.

The rearrangement links TRBV29-1 to TRBJ2-2; D is undetermined. In germline, CDR1 is SQVTM, CDR2 ANQGSEA. This CDR3 is 13 amino acids long. With 0 bases removed from V and 2 bases from J, the gap between germline ends came to 4 bases. The CDR3 DNA reads as TGCAGCGTTGAAGAAACCAACACCGGGGAGCTGTTTTTT. This sequence encodes CSVEETNTGELFF.

The rearrangement links TRBV7-8 to TRBJ2-5; a weak D match, TRBD1 (6 bases). CDR1 SGHVS and CDR2 FQNEAQ come from the germline V gene. The ends were cut back, 4 bases at V and 0 bases at J, with 12 bases in the middle. The CDR3 runs 15 residues. CDR3: CASSSGGWYQETQYF. The CDR3 nucleotides read TGTGCCAGCAGCTCTGGGGGCTGGTACCAAGAGACCCAGTACTTC.

The chain links TRBV6-5 to TRBJ1-1, with 8 bases aligning to TRBD1. V was clipped by 7 bases and J by 3 bases; unmatched bases: 10. This CDR3 is built from 15 residues. CDR1 is MNHEY, CDR2 SVGAGI, per germline. The CDR3 DNA reads TGTGCCAGCACCCACCTCCCAGGGGGCGACACTGAAGCTTTCTTT. Translated, it gives CASTHLPGGDTEAFF.

The chain couples TRBV28 to TRBJ2-2; 10 bases map to TRBD1. The germline V gene has CDR1 MDHEN and CDR2 SYDVKM. After removal of 7 bases from V and 3 bases from J, the junction contained 11 bases not matched to a gene. The CDR3 is 17 residues long. CDR3 in DNA: TGTGCCAGCAACCTTCCCCGGGGGACAGGGGACACCGGGGAGCTGTTTTTT. This sequence encodes CASNLPRGTGDTGELFF.

Only one count was recorded for this clone. DNA of the CDR3: TGTGCCAGCAGTGCTAAGGCCCTTAACACTGAAGCTTTCTTT. This encodes CASSAKALNTEAFF. This chain uses TRBV2 with TRBJ1-1, with D unresolved. Looked up from germline, CDR1 is SNHLY and CDR2 is FYNNEI. The CDR3 is made up of 14 amino acids. Trimming removed 4 bases from V and 2 bases from J, with 11 bases in between.

V usage is TRBV5-4 and J usage is TRBJ2-3, with 11 nucleotides matching TRBD2. V shed 5 bases and J 2 bases; nucleotides not matched to a gene: 4. The CDR3 spans 15 residues. Germline V CDR1 and CDR2: SGHNT, YYREEE (reference sequence). In DNA form, the CDR3 reads TGTGCCAGCAGAACTAGCGGGGGTACCACAGATACGCAGTATTTT. This translates into CASRTSGGTTDTQYF.

The chain is built from TRBV11-2 and TRBJ1-3, with unresolved D. V lost 1 base, J lost 4 bases, and 8 bases lay in between. From germline, CDR1 is SGHAT and CDR2 FQNNGV. The CDR3 runs 14 residues. CDR3 DNA: TGTGCCAGCAGCTTAGTCCCAGGAGGAAACACCATATATTTT. This gives the protein CASSLVPGGNTIYF.

This chain joins TRBV16 and TRBJ1-1, with D perhaps matching TRBD1 (6 bases). The V end lost 4 bases, the J end lost 7 bases, and 19 bases lay between the germline ends. Germline V gene lookup returns CDR1 KGHSY and CDR2 FQNENV. The CDR3 extends over 15 amino acids. The CDR3 loop reads CASSRSRRGLGEAFF. The CDR3 DNA is TGTGCCAGCAGCCGATCACGAAGGGGGTTGGGTGAAGCTTTCTTT.

This chain connects TRBV5-6 to TRBJ1-4; no firm D call. In germline, CDR1 is SGHDT, CDR2 YYEEEE. The V and J ends lost 0 bases and 3 bases respectively, with 3 bases between them. This CDR3 has 13 amino acids. This CDR3 reads CASSLVSNEKLFF. For the CDR3, the DNA is TGTGCCAGCAGCTTGGTTTCTAATGAAAAACTGTTTTTT. Drawing the rest from reference TRBV5-6 and TRBJ1-4, the complete variable domain is DAGVTQSPTHLIKTRGQQVTLRCSPKSGHDTVSWYQQALGQGPQFIFQYYEEEERQRGNFPDRFSGHQFPNYSSELNVNALLLGDSALYLCASSLVSNEKLFFGSGTQLSVL.

The CDR3, as DNA: TGTGCCAGCAGCCCGTATAAGGGGGGAGCCGGGGAGCTGTTTTTT. It is translated as CASSPYKGGAGELFF. The rearrangement links TRBV28 to TRBJ2-2, with D possibly called TRBD1 or TRBD2 (6 bases each). Trimming removed 6 bases at V and 6 bases at J, with 17 bases between. In germline, CDR1 is MDHEN, CDR2 SYDVKM. The CDR3 covers 15 residues.

The V call is TRBV27, the J call TRBJ2-1, with 9 bases matching TRBD2. CDR1 and CDR2 from the germline V gene are MNHEY and SMNVEV (reference sequence). This CDR3 has 15 residues. V lost 5 bases and J lost 7; bases outside the gene matches: 9. The CDR3 loop reads CASSLPGLAINEQFF. In DNA form, the CDR3 reads TGTGCCAGCAGTCTACCGGGACTAGCAATAAATGAGCAGTTCTTC.

The chain combines TRBV28 with TRBJ1-1; D is uncertain. The germline V gene encodes CDR1 MDHEN and CDR2 SYDVKM. V was clipped by 6 bases and J by 4 bases, with 12 bases between them. CDR3 size: 13 residues. The CDR3 DNA sequence: TGTGCCAGCAGCTCCCTTTCCGGCACTGAAGCTTTCTTT. It codes for CASSSLSGTEAFF. Full variable domain (remainder filled in from reference TRBV28 and TRBJ1-1): DVKVTQSSRYLVKRTGEKVFLECVQDMDHENMFWYRQDPGLGLRLIYFSYDVKMKEKGDIPEGYSVSREKKERFSLILESASTNQTSMYLCASSSLSGTEAFFGQGTRLTVV.